Presented here are 18 T cell receptor beta chains from one specimen sequenced in a study of T-cell reconstitution after alpha-beta-depleted transplantation in children. The authors prepared the TCRbeta library with unique molecular identifiers. TCRdb called the PCR reads again in MiXCR, with one record for every CDR3 protein. The repertoire holds around 600,000 distinct CDR3 sequences, with 16% as singletons. Sequenced here: PBMCs from the stem cell graft donor, sampled from the stem cell graft. These receptors originate from a human donor who donated a stem cell graft to a child with acute myeloid leukemia.

There are many counts of this clonotype. Written as DNA, the CDR3 is TGTGCCACCCCCAAAGGAATTAATGAAAAACTGTTTTTT. This codes for CATPKGINEKLFF. The chain is built from TRBV6-1 and TRBJ1-4, with no clear D. The CDR3 covers 13 residues. V was trimmed by 10 bases and J by 4 bases, leaving 13 bases between them. The germline gives CDR1 MNHNS, CDR2 SASEGT.

In its sample, this clonotype was seen many times. The chain couples TRBV5-1 to TRBJ1-2; TRBD1 agrees at 10 bases. J gave up 2 bases and V 4 bases, and 5 bases lay outside the gene matches. This CDR3 is 15 amino acids long. Germline CDR1 and CDR2: SGHRS and YFSETQ. The CDR3 is CASSIGTGDNYGYTF. The CDR3 DNA follows: TGCGCCAGCAGCATCGGGACAGGGGACAACTATGGCTACACCTTC.

This clonotype was seen at least ten times. This sequence joins TRBV12-3 or TRBV12-4 and TRBJ1-2; a possible D gene is TRBD1 (6 bases). CDR3 length: 12 amino acids. V lost 5 bases and J lost 13, with 17 bases in between. The CDR3 coding sequence is TGTGCCAGCAGTCAACCTCAGGGGAGGTGCACCTTC. It translates to CASSQPQGRCTF.

J is TRBJ2-1 and V is TRBV29-1; D not resolved. CDR3 length: 13 amino acids. Germline V gene sequence: CDR1 SQVTM, CDR2 ANQGSEA. V was pared by 0 bases and J by 4 bases, with 7 bases between. The CDR3 DNA follows: TGCAGCGTTGAAGATCACAGTTACAATGAGCAGTTCTTC. This codes for CSVEDHSYNEQFF.

This clonotype was observed many times. The rearrangement uses TRBV20-1 and TRBJ2-1; possibly TRBD2 for D (5 bases). This CDR3 contains 14 residues. V lost 0 bases and J 1 base, leaving 7 bases between the germline ends. Germline CDR1 DFQATT, CDR2 SNEGSKA (reference sequence). The CDR3 loop reads CSARDTGSYNEQFF. The CDR3 DNA is TGCAGTGCTAGAGATACGGGATCCTACAATGAGCAGTTCTTC.

This clonotype was counted many times. The chain recombines TRBV5-6 with TRBJ1-1, with TRBD1 identical over 7 bases. Germline V CDR1 and CDR2: SGHDT, YYEEEE. V dropped 3 bases and J dropped 4; count of bases not matched to a gene: 6. This CDR3 spans 14 amino acids. This chain's CDR3 is CASSWEQGTTEAFF. The CDR3 DNA follows: TGTGCCAGCAGCTGGGAACAGGGGACCACTGAAGCTTTCTTT.

This clonotype was detected a few times. V usage is TRBV7-6 and J usage is TRBJ2-2; TRBD1 matches 8 bases. The CDR3 sequence is 17 residues long. Germline V gives CDR1 SGHVS, CDR2 FNYEAQ. Trimming at V came to 5 bases and at J to 6 bases, leaving 14 bases not matched to a gene. This chain's CDR3 is CASSLKDRAVVAGELFF. The CDR3, as DNA: TGTGCCAGCAGCCTAAAGGACAGGGCCGTAGTCGCCGGGGAGCTGTTTTTT.

This clonotype was detected only once. This clone may be a read error of a much larger clone one base away. Here the CDR3 omits its conserved ending phenylalanine or tryptophan, so a read error is the likely source. The chain couples TRBV12-3 or TRBV12-4 to TRBJ2-1; TRBD2 is a possible D gene (6 bases). The CDR3 is made up of 12 amino acids. With 4 bases removed from V and 9 bases from J, the gap between germline ends came to 10 bases. The CDR3 DNA follows: TGTGCCAGCAGTTCTGAGGGAGGTGAGCAGTTCTTA. It translates to CASSSEGGEQFL.

This clonotype has a handful of counts. The gene calls are TRBV4-2 and TRBJ2-5; D possibly uses TRBD1 or TRBD2 (5 bases each). In germline, CDR1 is LGHNA, CDR2 YNFKEQ. CDR3 length: 16 amino acids. The ends were cut back, 0 bases at V and 4 bases at J, with 15 bases in the middle. This chain's CDR3 is CASSQEAAGRRETQYF. CDR3 bases: TGTGCCAGCAGCCAAGAGGCCGCAGGGAGACGAGAGACCCAGTACTTC.

V is TRBV6-5 and J is TRBJ2-1; 10 bases line up with TRBD2. Unmatched junction bases numbered 4, after V lost 2 bases and J lost 9 bases. CDR3 length equals 14 residues. Looked up from germline, CDR1 is MNHEY and CDR2 is SVGAGI. The CDR3 sequence: CASSYPSGGVEQFF. CDR3 DNA sequence: TGTGCCAGCAGTTACCCTAGCGGGGGTGTTGAGCAGTTCTTC.

V is TRBV11-1 and J is TRBJ2-5, with D uncertain. The germline V gene has CDR1 SGHAT and CDR2 FQDESV (reference sequence). Deletions cut 3 bases from V and 8 bases from J, with 19 bases between. There are 15 residues in the CDR3. The CDR3 DNA reads as TGTGCCAGCAGCTTTTCGCCCGCCGACCAACATACCCAGTACTTC. It yields the protein CASSFSPADQHTQYF. The full variable domain, completed using reference TRBV11-1 and TRBJ2-5, is EAEVAQSPRYKITEKSQAVAFWCDPISGHATLYWYRQILGQGPELLVQFQDESVVDDSQLPKDRFSAERLKGVDSTLKIQPAELGDSAMYLCASSFSPADQHTQYFGPGTRLLVL.

This clonotype was counted a few times. This chain links TRBV4-3 with TRBJ2-7, with 7 nucleotides matching TRBD1. J was trimmed by 2 bases and V by 2 bases; bases with no gene match: 9. The CDR3 is 16 residues long. Germline V gene data show CDR1 as LGHNA and CDR2 as YSLEER. This chain's CDR3 is CASSQNPGQLAYEQYF. The CDR3 bases are TGCGCCAGCAGCCAAAACCCGGGACAGCTAGCCTACGAGCAGTACTTC.

This chain uses TRBV10-3 with TRBJ2-7, with 10 bases lining up with TRBD1. Trimming removed 0 bases from V and 4 bases from J; junction bases left unmatched: 6. This CDR3 is built from 16 residues. Germline V gene sequence: CDR1 ENHRY, CDR2 SYGVKD. CDR3 sequence reads: CAISESPDRGRYEQYV. Here the CDR3 DNA reads TGTGCCATCAGTGAGTCCCCTGACAGGGGGCGATACGAGCAGTACGTC.

This clonotype was seen repeatedly, ten times or more. The chain has TRBV20-1 and TRBJ1-2; D call uncertain. The CDR3 is 12 residues long. V dropped 5 bases and J dropped 0 bases, with 7 bases sitting between them. Looked up from germline, CDR1 is DFQATT and CDR2 is SNEGSKA (reference sequence). This CDR3 is CSAPPANYGYTF. The CDR3 bases are TGCAGTGCTCCCCCAGCTAACTATGGCTACACCTTC.

At least ten counts were recorded for this clonotype. The rearrangement links TRBV4-3 to TRBJ2-1, with 10 bases matching TRBD2. Germline lookup yields CDR1 LGHNA and CDR2 YSLEER. This CDR3 region has 15 residues. V lost 0 bases to trimming and J lost 10 bases; unmatched junction nucleotides: 6. The CDR3 is CASSQELAGGGEQFF. The CDR3 coding sequence is TGCGCCAGCAGCCAAGAGTTAGCGGGGGGCGGCGAGCAGTTCTTC.

This chain joins TRBV24-1 and TRBJ2-3, with unresolved D. Trimming took 4 bases from V and 3 from J, leaving 10 bases between them. The length of the CDR3 is 14 residues. Looked up from germline, CDR1 is KGHDR and CDR2 is SFDVKD. This chain's CDR3 is CATSDLGTTDTQYF. As DNA, the CDR3 is TGTGCCACCAGTGACCTGGGCACGACAGATACGCAGTATTTT.

The V gene is TRBV6-5, the J gene TRBJ2-5; the D is unclear. Per germline, CDR1 MNHEY and CDR2 SVGAGI. There are 15 residues in the CDR3. Trimming took off 1 base at V and 4 bases at J, with 13 bases between the two ends. This chain's CDR3 is CASSYLGPGIETQYF. Written as DNA, the CDR3 is TGTGCCAGCAGTTACTTGGGCCCAGGAATAGAGACCCAGTACTTC.

Many counts were recorded for this clonotype. This chain uses TRBV20-1 with TRBJ2-3; 7 bases match TRBD2. The germline gives CDR1 DFQATT, CDR2 SNEGSKA (reference sequence). There are 14 residues in the CDR3. V was pared by 2 bases and J by 0 bases, with 2 bases of the junction left unmatched. The CDR3 DNA sequence: TGCAGTGCTAGACTAGCGGCTAGCACAGATACGCAGTATTTT. Translated: CSARLAASTDTQYF.